The 2 T cell receptor beta chains listed next were all sequenced from one sample in a study of blood T cell repertoires in COVID-19. TCRdb keeps only in-frame clones here, not all; method: immunoSEQ multiplex PCR. The table lists about 110,000 clones, around nine tenths of them singletons. The sample comprised peripheral blood. Receptors originate from a woman between 25 and 40 years old with acute or convalescent COVID-19.

V usage is TRBV7-2 and J usage is TRBJ2-4; D remains unclear. Trimming took off 1 base at V and 3 bases at J, with 7 bases between the two ends. Germline CDR1 and CDR2: SGHTA and FQGNSA. The CDR3 length is 14 residues. The CDR3 DNA sequence: TGTGCCAGCAGCTTAGAACTTGTCAAAAACATTCAGTACTTC. Its protein is CASSLELVKNIQYF.

The chain links TRBV19 to TRBJ1-1, with D unresolved. This CDR3 is built from 11 residues. From germline, CDR1 is LNHDA and CDR2 SQIVND (reference sequence). Trimming removed 5 bases at V and 3 bases at J, with 4 bases between. The CDR3: CASSSYTEAFF. DNA of the CDR3: TGTGCCAGTAGTTCATACACTGAAGCTTTCTTT.